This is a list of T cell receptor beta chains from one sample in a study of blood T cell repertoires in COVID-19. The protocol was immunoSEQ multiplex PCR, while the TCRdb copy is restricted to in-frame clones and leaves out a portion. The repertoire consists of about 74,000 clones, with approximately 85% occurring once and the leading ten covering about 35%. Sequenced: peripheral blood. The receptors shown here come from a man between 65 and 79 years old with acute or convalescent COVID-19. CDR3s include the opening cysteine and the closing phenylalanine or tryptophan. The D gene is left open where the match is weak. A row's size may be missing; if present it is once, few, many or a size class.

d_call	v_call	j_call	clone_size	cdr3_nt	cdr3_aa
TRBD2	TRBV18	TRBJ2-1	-	TGTGCCAGCTCACCGCCAGGGGCGGGAGGGCTGCATGAGCAGTTCTTC	CASSPPGAGGLHEQFF
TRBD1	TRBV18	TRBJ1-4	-	TGTGCCAGCTCACCTCCGGGACAGGGCAATGAAAAACTGTTTTTT	CASSPPGQGNEKLFF
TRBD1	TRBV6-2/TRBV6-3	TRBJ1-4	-	TGTGCCAGCAGTCAAACCGGGACAGGGGGTGAAAAACTGTTTTTT	CASSQTGTGGEKLFF
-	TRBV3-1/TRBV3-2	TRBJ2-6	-	TGTGCCAGCAGCCCCATGGGGGCCAACGTCCTGACTTTC	CASSPMGANVLTF
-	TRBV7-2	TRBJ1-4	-	TGTGCCAGCAGCTCACCGGCGGGGGGTGAAAAACTGTTTTTT	CASSSPAGGEKLFF
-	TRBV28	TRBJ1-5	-	TGTGCCAGCAGTTCCTCTAGCAATCAGCCCCAGCATTTT	CASSSSSNQPQHF
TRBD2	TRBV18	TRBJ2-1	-	TGTGCCAGCTCACTCACTAGCGGGGATAATGAGCAGTTCTTC	CASSLTSGDNEQFF
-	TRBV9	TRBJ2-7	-	TGTGCCAGCAGCGTAGCGGCAGGCTACTCCTACGAGCAGTACTTC	CASSVAAGYSYEQYF
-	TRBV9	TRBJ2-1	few	TGTGCCAGCAGCGTGACGGGAGTTGAGCAGTTCTTC	CASSVTGVEQFF
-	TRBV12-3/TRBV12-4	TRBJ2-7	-	TGTGCCAGCAGTTCCGCAGGGTGGGCCGAGCAGTACTTC	CASSSAGWAEQYF
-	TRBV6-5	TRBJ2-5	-	TGTGCCAGCAGCTCGACAGCTCCGCAAGAGACCCAGTACTTC	CASSSTAPQETQYF
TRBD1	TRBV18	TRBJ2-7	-	TGTGCCAGCTCACCACCCGGGACAGGGAATCCAGAGCAGTACTTC	CASSPPGTGNPEQYF
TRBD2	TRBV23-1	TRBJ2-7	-	TGCGCCAGCAGTCATCGAGGGGGACCGGGACTAGCGGCTTACGAGCAGTACTTC	CASSHRGGPGLAAYEQYF
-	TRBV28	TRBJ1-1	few	TGTGCCAGCGTGCAAGGGGCAGTGAACACTGAAGCTTTCTTT	CASVQGAVNTEAFF
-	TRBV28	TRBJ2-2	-	TGTGCCAGCAGTGGCCTAGATAACACCGGGGAGCTGTTTTTT	CASSGLDNTGELFF
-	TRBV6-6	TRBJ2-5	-	TGTGCCAGCAGTTATGGACAATTACAAGAGACCCAGTACTTC	CASSYGQLQETQYF
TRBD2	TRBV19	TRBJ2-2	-	TGTGCCAGTAGTAGGTCTAGCGGGGGAAACACCGGGGAGCTGTTTTTT	CASSRSSGGNTGELFF
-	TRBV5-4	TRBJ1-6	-	TGTGCCAGCAGCGGCACTCGGGGGGCTGAATCACCCCTCCACTTT	CASSGTRGAESPLHF
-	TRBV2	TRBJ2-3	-	TGTGCCAGCAGTGGCGAACGCACAGATACGCAGTATTTT	CASSGERTDTQYF
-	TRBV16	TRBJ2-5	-	TGTGCCAGCAGCCAATCGGTCCCGGAAGAGACCCAGTACTTC	CASSQSVPEETQYF
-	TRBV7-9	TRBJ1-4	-	TGTGCCAGCAGCTATTCCGGTGAAAAACTGTTTTTT	CASSYSGEKLFF
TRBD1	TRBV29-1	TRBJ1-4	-	TGCAGCGTTACCACAGGGGCTAGGAATGAAAAACTGTTTTTT	CSVTTGARNEKLFF
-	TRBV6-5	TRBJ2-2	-	TGTGCCAGCAGTTACCCAGGGTGGACCGGGGAGCTGTTTTTT	CASSYPGWTGELFF
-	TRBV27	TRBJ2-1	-	TGTGCCAGCAGTTTACAGGGCTACGGGTACAATGAGCAGTTCTTC	CASSLQGYGYNEQFF
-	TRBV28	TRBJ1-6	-	TGTGCCAGCAGTTTGGTCAGGGATGCATCACCCCTCCACTTT	CASSLVRDASPLHF
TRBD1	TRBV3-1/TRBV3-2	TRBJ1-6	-	TGTGCCAGCAGCTACCGGACAGGGTTTCTATATGATTCACCCCTCCACTTT	CASSYRTGFLYDSPLHF
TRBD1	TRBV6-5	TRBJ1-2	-	TGTGCCAGCAGGAGGGGGACAGGGGCGGGCTATGGCTACACCTTC	CASRRGTGAGYGYTF
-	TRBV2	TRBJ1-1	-	TGTGCCAGCACTAGCCCGACAGGTCTCACTGAAGCTTTCTTT	CASTSPTGLTEAFF
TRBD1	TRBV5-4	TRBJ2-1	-	TGTGCCAGCAGCCCCACAGGGGTGGGCTTGTTGGATGAGCAGTTCTTC	CASSPTGVGLLDEQFF
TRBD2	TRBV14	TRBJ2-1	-	TGTGCCAGCAGCCAAGAAAGGCTAGCGGGAAATCTGTTCTTC	CASSQERLAGNLFF
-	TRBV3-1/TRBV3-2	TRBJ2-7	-	TGTGCCAGCAGCCAAGAAGGACAGAGATACGAGCAGTACTTC	CASSQEGQRYEQYF
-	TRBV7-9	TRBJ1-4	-	TGTGCCAGCAGCTTGCACTTTAATCCTGAAAAACTGTTTTTT	CASSLHFNPEKLFF
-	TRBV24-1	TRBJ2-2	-	TGTGCCACCAGTGAACAGAACACCGGGGAGCTGTTTTTT	CATSEQNTGELFF
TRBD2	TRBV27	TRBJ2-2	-	TGTGCCAGCAGCCCGGGGGGGCGGGTCACCGGGGAGCTGTTTTTT	CASSPGGRVTGELFF
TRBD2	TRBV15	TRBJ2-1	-	TGTGCCACCAGCAGAGATCGGGGGGATCAGTTCTTC	CATSRDRGDQFF
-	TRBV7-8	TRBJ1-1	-	TGTGCCAGCAGCTTCGGTCGGAGGAACACTGAAGCTTTCTTT	CASSFGRRNTEAFF
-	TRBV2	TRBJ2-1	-	TGTGCCAGCAGTGGGCGGGCCTCCCAGGCCCCCTACAATGAGCAGTTCTTC	CASSGRASQAPYNEQFF
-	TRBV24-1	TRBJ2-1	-	TGTGCCACCAGTGATGGGCAGGGCTCCTACAATGAGCAGTTCTTC	CATSDGQGSYNEQFF
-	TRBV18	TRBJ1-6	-	TGTGCCAGCTCACCCCTTGGAGGGGAAGTAGCCCCCCTCCACTTT	CASSPLGGEVAPLHF
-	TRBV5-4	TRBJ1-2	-	TGTGCCAGCAGCTTGGGTTCCTTGGCTCGCTTC	CASSLGSLARF
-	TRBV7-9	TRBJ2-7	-	TGTGCCAGCAGTCCCCCTGGCGGTCGAGGCGAGCAGTACTTC	CASSPPGGRGEQYF
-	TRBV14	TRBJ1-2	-	TGTGCCAGCAGCCAGTCAGGGGTCGGCTACACCTTC	CASSQSGVGYTF
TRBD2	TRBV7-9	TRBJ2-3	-	TGTGCCAGCAGCCCGGGACTAGCGGGAGCCTTCACAGATACGCAGTATTTT	CASSPGLAGAFTDTQYF
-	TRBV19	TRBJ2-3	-	TGTGCCAGTAGTATCGGGGGTATCAGGCCAGATACGCAGTATTTT	CASSIGGIRPDTQYF
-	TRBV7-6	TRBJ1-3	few	TGTGCCAGCAGCTTAGGTCGGGGCTCTGGAAACACCATATATTTT	CASSLGRGSGNTIYF
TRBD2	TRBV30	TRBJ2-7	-	TGTGCCTCGCTAGCGGAGAACAACTACGAGCAGTACTTC	CASLAENNYEQYF